This is a list of T cell receptor beta chains from one sample in a study of T cell changes during pregnancy in multiple sclerosis. Data came from immunoSEQ multiplex PCR; TCRdb stores just in-frame clones and leaves some out. The sample lists approximately 100,000 clones; roughly nine tenths were seen once. Material: peripheral blood, obtained after pregnancy. These TCRs come from a female donor with multiple sclerosis, enrolled in a pregnancy study. CDR3s include the opening cysteine and the closing phenylalanine or tryptophan. D genes are given only for firm matches. Clone size is given for some rows only: seen once, a few or many times, or a class if the clone is expanded.

J gene: TRBJ2-1
clone size: .
V gene: TRBV5-4
D gene: .
CDR3 DNA: TGTGCCAGCAGAGGATTGGACAGCTACAATGAGCAGTTCTTC
CDR3 protein: CASRGLDSYNEQFF

J gene: TRBJ1-3
clone size: .
V gene: TRBV6-5
D gene: .
CDR3 DNA: TGTGCCAGCAGTACACAGGGCAGCTCTGGAAACACCATATATTTT
CDR3 protein: CASSTQGSSGNTIYF

J gene: TRBJ2-5
clone size: .
V gene: TRBV7-7
D gene: .
CDR3 DNA: TGTGCTAGCAGCTTAGATAGATTTCAAGAGACCCAGTACTTC
CDR3 protein: CASSLDRFQETQYF

J gene: TRBJ1-5
clone size: .
V gene: TRBV5-8
D gene: .
CDR3 DNA: TGTGCCAGCAGCTTGGCCGCGCCTGATAGCAATCAGCCCCAGCATTTT
CDR3 protein: CASSLAAPDSNQPQHF

J gene: TRBJ1-4
clone size: .
V gene: TRBV5-1
D gene: .
CDR3 DNA: TGCGCCAGCAGCCCCCCCGGTAATCGTGAAAAACTGTTTTTT
CDR3 protein: CASSPPGNREKLFF

J gene: TRBJ2-3
clone size: .
V gene: TRBV9
D gene: .
CDR3 DNA: TGTGCCAGCAGCGTAGATACTTTTAGCACAGATACGCAGTATTTT
CDR3 protein: CASSVDTFSTDTQYF

J gene: TRBJ2-4
clone size: few
V gene: TRBV6-1
D gene: .
CDR3 DNA: TGTGCCAGCAGCGAACGAATAGCGGTGGCCAAAAACATTCAGTACTTC
CDR3 protein: CASSERIAVAKNIQYF

J gene: TRBJ1-2
clone size: .
V gene: TRBV14
D gene: .
CDR3 DNA: TGTGCCAGCAGCCGACAGATGAACTATGGCTACACCTTC
CDR3 protein: CASSRQMNYGYTF

J gene: TRBJ2-7
clone size: .
V gene: TRBV27
D gene: .
CDR3 DNA: TGTGCCAGCAGTTTATGGGCAGGCTACGAGCAGTACTTC
CDR3 protein: CASSLWAGYEQYF

J gene: TRBJ2-7
clone size: .
V gene: TRBV11-1
D gene: .
CDR3 DNA: TGTGCCAGCAGCGCCAGGGGTGAGCAGTACTTC
CDR3 protein: CASSARGEQYF

J gene: TRBJ1-3
clone size: .
V gene: TRBV6-1
D gene: TRBD1
CDR3 DNA: TGTGCCAGCACCCAACAGGGGGCTGGAAACACCATATATTTT
CDR3 protein: CASTQQGAGNTIYF

J gene: TRBJ1-4
clone size: .
V gene: TRBV18
D gene: .
CDR3 DNA: TGTGCCAGCTCACCAGGGGGAGGTGAAAAACTGTTTTTT
CDR3 protein: CASSPGGGEKLFF

J gene: TRBJ1-1
clone size: .
V gene: TRBV5-4
D gene: TRBD1
CDR3 DNA: TGTGCCAGCAGTCTCGACAGGGGAGGGGCTTTCTTT
CDR3 protein: CASSLDRGGAFF

J gene: TRBJ2-4
clone size: .
V gene: TRBV5-1
D gene: TRBD1
CDR3 DNA: TGCGCCAGCAGCTTGGCTACCAGGGGGGCCAAAAACATTCAGTACTTC
CDR3 protein: CASSLATRGAKNIQYF

J gene: TRBJ2-1
clone size: .
V gene: TRBV27
D gene: TRBD2
CDR3 DNA: TGTGCCAGCAGAGGGCTAGCGGGGGGGCCAGATGAGCAGTTCTTC
CDR3 protein: CASRGLAGGPDEQFF

J gene: TRBJ2-2
clone size: .
V gene: TRBV2
D gene: TRBD2
CDR3 DNA: TGTGCCAGCAGTGCTGTAGCGGGCGAGAACACCGGGGAGCTGTTTTTT
CDR3 protein: CASSAVAGENTGELFF

J gene: TRBJ2-2
clone size: once
V gene: TRBV28
D gene: TRBD2
CDR3 DNA: TGTGCCAGCAGTTCCTTCTTACTAGCGGGGAACACCGGGGAGCTGTTTTTT
CDR3 protein: CASSSFLLAGNTGELFF

J gene: TRBJ2-7
clone size: once
V gene: TRBV11-1
D gene: .
CDR3 DNA: TGTGCCAGCAGCTTAGACGGTAGCTCCTACGAGCAGTACTTC
CDR3 protein: CASSLDGSSYEQYF

J gene: TRBJ1-5
clone size: .
V gene: TRBV4-1
D gene: .
CDR3 DNA: TGCGCCAGCAGCCAAGACCAGGGGACAAGTCAGCCCCAGCATTTT
CDR3 protein: CASSQDQGTSQPQHF

J gene: TRBJ2-7
clone size: .
V gene: TRBV11-1
D gene: TRBD2
CDR3 DNA: TGTGCCAGCAGCCGGACTAGCGGGGGGAAAAACTACGAGCAGTACTTC
CDR3 protein: CASSRTSGGKNYEQYF

J gene: TRBJ2-5
clone size: .
V gene: TRBV7-8
D gene: TRBD2
CDR3 DNA: TGTGCCAGCAGCTTAACGGGGGGGCCGGGTGAGACCCAGTACTTC
CDR3 protein: CASSLTGGPGETQYF

J gene: TRBJ2-1
clone size: once
V gene: TRBV18
D gene: TRBD1
CDR3 DNA: TGTGCCAGCTCACCAGGGACAGACAATGAGCAGTTCTTC
CDR3 protein: CASSPGTDNEQFF

J gene: TRBJ2-2
clone size: .
V gene: TRBV5-6
D gene: TRBD2
CDR3 DNA: TGTGCCAGCAGCTCGATGACGCGGGGGGCGGGCACCGGGGAGCTGTTTTTT
CDR3 protein: CASSSMTRGAGTGELFF

J gene: TRBJ2-7
clone size: .
V gene: TRBV9
D gene: TRBD1
CDR3 DNA: TGTGCCAGCACTCCCGGCCAGGGACAGGGCTACGAGCAGTACTTC
CDR3 protein: CASTPGQGQGYEQYF

J gene: TRBJ1-5
clone size: .
V gene: TRBV2
D gene: .
CDR3 DNA: TGTGCCAGCAGTGGGGGAGGGTCTCGTTCCAATCAGCCCCAGCATTTT
CDR3 protein: CASSGGGSRSNQPQHF

J gene: TRBJ1-5
clone size: .
V gene: TRBV18
D gene: .
CDR3 DNA: TGTGCCAGCTCACCTCTGGAGGGGAATCAGCCCCAGCATTTT
CDR3 protein: CASSPLEGNQPQHF

J gene: TRBJ1-6
clone size: .
V gene: TRBV9
D gene: TRBD1
CDR3 DNA: TGTGCCAGCAGCGCCACCACCGGGACAGGGCTTTCACCCCTCCACTTT
CDR3 protein: CASSATTGTGLSPLHF

J gene: TRBJ1-1
clone size: .
V gene: TRBV11-2
D gene: .
CDR3 DNA: TGTGCCAGCAGCTTCGAACCTATGAACACTGAAGCTTTCTTT
CDR3 protein: CASSFEPMNTEAFF

J gene: TRBJ2-7
clone size: .
V gene: TRBV2
D gene: .
CDR3 DNA: TGTGCCAGCGGGGCAGGGTCCTACGAGCAGTACTTC
CDR3 protein: CASGAGSYEQYF

J gene: TRBJ2-3
clone size: .
V gene: TRBV7-9
D gene: TRBD2
CDR3 DNA: TGTGCCAGCAGCTTAGGGACTAGCGAAAATACGCAGTATTTT
CDR3 protein: CASSLGTSENTQYF

J gene: TRBJ1-3
clone size: .
V gene: TRBV25-1
D gene: TRBD1
CDR3 DNA: TGTGCCAGCATAGGGACAGGGGGAGGAAACACCATATATTTT
CDR3 protein: CASIGTGGGNTIYF

J gene: TRBJ2-1
clone size: once
V gene: TRBV9
D gene: TRBD2
CDR3 DNA: TGTGCCAGCAGCGTAGGACTAGCTGGGGACAATGAGCAGTTCTTC
CDR3 protein: CASSVGLAGDNEQFF

J gene: TRBJ1-1
clone size: .
V gene: TRBV5-1
D gene: .
CDR3 DNA: TGCGCCAGCAGCTTGGTCGGGGGGCAAAGGGGCACTGAAGCTTTCTTT
CDR3 protein: CASSLVGGQRGTEAFF

J gene: TRBJ2-7
clone size: .
V gene: TRBV7-2
D gene: TRBD1
CDR3 DNA: TGTGCCAGCAGTAACGCCGGGACAGGGTCCTACGAGCAGTACTTC
CDR3 protein: CASSNAGTGSYEQYF

J gene: TRBJ2-7
clone size: .
V gene: TRBV7-9
D gene: TRBD1
CDR3 DNA: TGTGCCAGCAGCGTAACAGGGGGCGGTTACGAGCAGTACTTC
CDR3 protein: CASSVTGGGYEQYF

J gene: TRBJ2-7
clone size: .
V gene: TRBV30
D gene: TRBD1
CDR3 DNA: TGTGCCTGGGTACCCGGGACAGCCCGACCCGAGCAGTACTTC
CDR3 protein: CAWVPGTARPEQYF

J gene: TRBJ2-1
clone size: .
V gene: TRBV25-1
D gene: .
CDR3 DNA: TGTGCCAGCAGTGAATTGGGTCGGGGGGACAACTACAATGAGCAGTTCTTC
CDR3 protein: CASSELGRGDNYNEQFF

J gene: TRBJ1-3
clone size: few
V gene: TRBV2
D gene: .
CDR3 DNA: TGTGCCAGCAGTGTTCGGGGGAATGGAAACACCATATATTTT
CDR3 protein: CASSVRGNGNTIYF

J gene: TRBJ1-2
clone size: .
V gene: TRBV5-8
D gene: .
CDR3 DNA: TGTGCCAGCAGCAGAAGCGGCATTCCTGTTCGAGGCTACACCTTC
CDR3 protein: CASSRSGIPVRGYTF

J gene: TRBJ2-5
clone size: .
V gene: TRBV2
D gene: .
CDR3 DNA: TGTGCCAGCAGTGCTGACCGCGGGGTTTACCAAGAGACCCAGTACTTC
CDR3 protein: CASSADRGVYQETQYF

J gene: TRBJ2-6
clone size: .
V gene: TRBV29-1
D gene: TRBD1
CDR3 DNA: TGCAGCGCAACACAGGGGACCACTGGGGCCAACGTCCTGACTTTC
CDR3 protein: CSATQGTTGANVLTF

J gene: TRBJ1-2
clone size: once
V gene: TRBV19
D gene: .
CDR3 DNA: TGTGCCAGTAGTATAGGGGGCAGACGTGGCTACACCTTC
CDR3 protein: CASSIGGRRGYTF

J gene: TRBJ2-7
clone size: .
V gene: TRBV5-1
D gene: .
CDR3 DNA: TGCGCCAGCAGCGGACACCAATCTACCTACGAGCAGTACTTC
CDR3 protein: CASSGHQSTYEQYF

J gene: TRBJ1-5
clone size: .
V gene: TRBV27
D gene: TRBD1
CDR3 DNA: TGTGCCAGCAAAAGGACAGGGGGCAATCAGCCCCAGCATTTT
CDR3 protein: CASKRTGGNQPQHF

J gene: TRBJ2-1
clone size: .
V gene: TRBV5-6
D gene: TRBD1
CDR3 DNA: TGTGCCAGCAGCGACCCGGCAGGGGGCTATGAGCAGTTCTTC
CDR3 protein: CASSDPAGGYEQFF

J gene: TRBJ2-7
clone size: .
V gene: TRBV5-8
D gene: .
CDR3 DNA: TGTGCCAGCAGCTTGGAGGCAGGGCGATTCTACGAGCAGTACTTC
CDR3 protein: CASSLEAGRFYEQYF